The source of this T cell receptor (beta chain) is a study of immune cell composition in non-small cell lung cancer. Points from the study as a whole: Lung adenocarcinomas had lower top 10 clone scores and clonality than squamous tumours. Squamous carcinomas (approximately 80%) more often had tumour-associated clones >0.5% than adenocarcinomas (roughly 35%).

The method was immunoSEQ multiplex PCR; TCRdb's version includes in-frame clones alone and lacks a portion of them. The sample records 13,000 to 15,000 clones, over 70% being singletons. For this clone: What it recognizes is unknown.

With 8 bases removed from V and 5 bases from J, the gap between germline ends came to 10 bases. Germline V gives CDR1 MNHEY, CDR2 SVGAGI. The length of the CDR3 is 12 residues. What was sequenced was lung tumor tissue. The clonotype originates from a human donor with non-small cell lung cancer. The chain combines TRBV6-5 with TRBJ2-1, with D unclear. CDR3 sequence reads: CASGWGDNEQFF. In DNA, the CDR3 is TGTGCCAGCGGGTGGGGTGACAATGAGCAGTTCTTC.